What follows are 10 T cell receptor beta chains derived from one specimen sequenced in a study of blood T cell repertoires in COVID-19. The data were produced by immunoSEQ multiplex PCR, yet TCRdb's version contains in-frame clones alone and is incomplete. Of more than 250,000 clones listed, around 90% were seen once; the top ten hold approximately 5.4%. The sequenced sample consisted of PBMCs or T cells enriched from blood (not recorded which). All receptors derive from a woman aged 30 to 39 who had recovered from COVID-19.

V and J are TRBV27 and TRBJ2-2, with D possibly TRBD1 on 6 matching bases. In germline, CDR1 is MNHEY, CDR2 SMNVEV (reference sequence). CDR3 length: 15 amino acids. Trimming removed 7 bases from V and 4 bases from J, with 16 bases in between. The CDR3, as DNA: TGTGCCAGCAACGCCCCTGGGGGCGGCACCGGGGAGCTGTTTTTT. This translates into CASNAPGGGTGELFF.

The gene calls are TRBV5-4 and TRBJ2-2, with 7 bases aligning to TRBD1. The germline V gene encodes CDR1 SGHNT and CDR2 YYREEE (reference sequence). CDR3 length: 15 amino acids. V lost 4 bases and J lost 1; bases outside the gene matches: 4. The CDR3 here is CASSVRTGNTGELFF. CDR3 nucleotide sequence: TGTGCCAGCAGCGTACGGACAGGGAACACCGGGGAGCTGTTTTTT.

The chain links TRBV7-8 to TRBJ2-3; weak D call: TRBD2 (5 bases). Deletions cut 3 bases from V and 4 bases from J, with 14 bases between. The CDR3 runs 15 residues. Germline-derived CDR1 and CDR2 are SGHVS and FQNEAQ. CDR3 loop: CASSFSGTQADTQYF. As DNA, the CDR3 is TGTGCCAGCAGCTTCAGCGGTACCCAAGCAGATACGCAGTATTTT.

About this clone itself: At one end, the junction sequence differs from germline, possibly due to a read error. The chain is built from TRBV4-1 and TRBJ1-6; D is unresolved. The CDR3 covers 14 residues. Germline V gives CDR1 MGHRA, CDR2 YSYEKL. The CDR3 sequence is CASGQLQFNSPLHF. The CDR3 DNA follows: TGCGCCAGCGGCCAACTCCAGTTTAATTCACCCCTCCACTTT.

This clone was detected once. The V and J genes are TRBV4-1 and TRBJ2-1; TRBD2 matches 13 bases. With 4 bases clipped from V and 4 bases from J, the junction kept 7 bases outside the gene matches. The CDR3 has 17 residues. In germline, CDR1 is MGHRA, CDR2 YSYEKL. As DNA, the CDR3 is TGCGCCAGCAGCCCGGGACTAGCGGGGACCATTTACAATGAGCAGTTCTTC. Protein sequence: CASSPGLAGTIYNEQFF.

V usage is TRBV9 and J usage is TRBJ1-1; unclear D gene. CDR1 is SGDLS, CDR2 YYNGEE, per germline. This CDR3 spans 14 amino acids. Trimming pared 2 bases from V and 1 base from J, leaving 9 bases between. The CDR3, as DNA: TGTGCCAGCAGCGTCCTTCCAGAGAACACTGAAGCTTTCTTT. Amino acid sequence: CASSVLPENTEAFF.

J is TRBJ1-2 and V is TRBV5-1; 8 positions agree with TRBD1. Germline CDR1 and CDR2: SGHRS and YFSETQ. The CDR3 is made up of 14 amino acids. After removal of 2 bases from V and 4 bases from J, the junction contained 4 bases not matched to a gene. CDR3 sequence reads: CASSFPGGSYGYTF. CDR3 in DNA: TGCGCCAGCAGCTTCCCAGGGGGCAGCTATGGCTACACCTTC.

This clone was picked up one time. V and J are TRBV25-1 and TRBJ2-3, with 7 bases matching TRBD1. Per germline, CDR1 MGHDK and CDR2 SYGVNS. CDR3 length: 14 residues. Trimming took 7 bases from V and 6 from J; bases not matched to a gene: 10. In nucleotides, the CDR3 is TGTGCCAGCACCTCCTACAGGGGTAGTGATACGCAGTATTTT. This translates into CASTSYRGSDTQYF. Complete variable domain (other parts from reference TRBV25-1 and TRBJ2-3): EADIYQTPRYLVIGTGKKITLECSQTMGHDKMYWYQQDPGMELHLIHYSYGVNSTEKGDLSSESTVSRIRTEHFPLTLESARPSHTSQYLCASTSYRGSDTQYFGPGTRLTVL.

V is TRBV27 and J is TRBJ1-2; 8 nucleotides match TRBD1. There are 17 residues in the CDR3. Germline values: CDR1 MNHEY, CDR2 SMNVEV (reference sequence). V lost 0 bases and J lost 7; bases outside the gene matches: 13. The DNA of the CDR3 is TGTGCCAGCAGTTTATCGATATTGGCAGGGGGCTTGGGTGGCTACACCTTC. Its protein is CASSLSILAGGLGGYTF.

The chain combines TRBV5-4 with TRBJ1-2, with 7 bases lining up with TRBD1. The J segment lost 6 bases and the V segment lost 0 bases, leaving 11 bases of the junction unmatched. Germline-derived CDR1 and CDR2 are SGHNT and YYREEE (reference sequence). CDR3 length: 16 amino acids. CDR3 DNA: TGTGCCAGCAGCTTGGAGGTGGCTTTTAGGGGGCATGGCTACACCTTC. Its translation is CASSLEVAFRGHGYTF.